The present T cell receptor beta chain was sequenced within a study of blood T cell repertoires in COVID-19. Study summary: Sample material is recorded as cDNA or gDNA derived from T cells, B-cell-depleted T cells, or PBMCs.

Source study methods: Estimates of nucleated cell counts were drawn from the amplification of reference gene primers. The repertoire was sequenced with immunoSEQ multiplex PCR; TCRdb's copy has only in-frame clones and lacks some. That table supplies the V and J calls and clone size; D and trimming were determined from the DNA. The sample consists of approximately 150,000 clones, 60% to 85% of them appearing once. The sequence came from an older woman with COVID-19, enrolled during active disease. Sequenced input: peripheral blood.

CDR3 DNA sequence: TGTGCCAGCAGTGAACACGGACTAGCGGGAGGCCGTGATACGCAGTATTTT. It is translated as CASSEHGLAGGRDTQYF. V and J are TRBV25-1 and TRBJ2-3; 14 nucleotides align to TRBD2. The junction had 7 bases not matched to a gene; V was cut back by 2 bases and J by 6 bases. CDR1 and CDR2 (germline): MGHDK, SYGVNS. CDR3 length equals 17 residues.